This is a list of T cell receptor beta chains from one sample in a study of blood T cells in healthy people across ages. TCRdb ran MiXCR on the 5' RACE reads and lists one entry per CDR3 protein. This sample has some 700,000 distinct CDR3 sequences, with 20% to 25% found just once. Sequencing was carried out using blood. These receptors originate from a man aged 65 to 85 in good health. The CDR3 runs from the conserved cysteine through the conserved F or W. Each record gives: J gene, V gene, CDR3 protein.

TRBJ2-5 TRBV2 CASSEDGVQETQYF
TRBJ2-3 TRBV4-3 CASSLNGLRLERPDTQYF
NA TRBV10-3 CAISEYTEYEQYF
TRBJ1-6 TRBV27 CATRYRQGQNSPLHF
NA TRBV5-1 CASSGAPTSFHEQYF
TRBJ1-2 TRBV20-1 CSAPTQQGQYGYTF
TRBJ1-2 TRBV20-1 CSARGGQANYGYTF
TRBJ1-1 TRBV7-9 CASSRTGARAEAFF
TRBJ2-1 TRBV12-3/TRBV12-4 CASSLGPGGWFF
TRBJ1-1 TRBV11-2 CASSLGAVGTEAFF
TRBJ2-3 TRBV5-1 CASSRGTSGGTSTDTQYF
TRBJ1-1 TRBV29-1 CSGLLGLNTEAFF
TRBJ1-3 TRBV20-1 CSASRGRSGNTIYF
TRBJ2-3 TRBV29-1 CSVAGEGTDTQYF
TRBJ2-1 TRBV3-1 CASSRRTSGAEQFF
TRBJ2-1 TRBV29-1 CSADGGREQFF
TRBJ2-3 TRBV24-1 CATSGPVGRTDTQYF
TRBJ1-3 TRBV5-6 CASSLGGRSGNTIYF
NA TRBV9 CASSEEGWGRETQYF
TRBJ1-1 TRBV27 CASRQTEGWTEALF
TRBJ1-2 TRBV6-5 CASSLPGQLYGYTF
TRBJ1-2 TRBV6-2/TRBV6-3 CASSSLTRAGYGYTF
TRBJ1-1 TRBV12-3/TRBV12-4 CASSFVGRDTEAFF
TRBJ2-5 TRBV5-1 CASSRTGVREETQYF
TRBJ1-1 TRBV5-1 CASSLAVGTRGSEAFF
TRBJ1-1 TRBV7-6 CASSKTGGGTEAFF
TRBJ1-2 TRBV7-2 CASSLVGQGRGYTF
TRBJ2-4 TRBV29-1 CSVASSGAKNIQYF
TRBJ2-5 TRBV12-3/TRBV12-4 CASSRGLAGAQETQYF
TRBJ1-2 TRBV20-1 CSADPRQGGYTF
TRBJ2-6 TRBV5-1 CASSLWQRSGANVLTF
TRBJ2-1 TRBV6-6 CASSYPSGSYNEQFF
TRBJ2-1 TRBV2 CASIRTSGDNEQFF
TRBJ2-1 TRBV5-1 CASSLAGTSGNEQFF
TRBJ1-2 TRBV6-2/TRBV6-3 CASTATGTATYGYTF
TRBJ2-3 TRBV13 CASSLLSGYHTDTQYF
TRBJ2-1 TRBV5-1 CASSLEVWARYEQFF